These 27 T cell receptor beta chains originate from one sample sequenced in a study of T cells after yellow fever vaccination. TCRdb reprocessed the 5' RACE reads with MiXCR, giving one entry per CDR3 protein. The sample records over 250,000 distinct CDR3 sequences, 4.1% being singletons. Sequencing was performed on PBMCs, taken 5 days after the yellow fever booster vaccination. The origin of the receptors is a young man who received the YFV17D yellow fever vaccine.

This clonotype was observed a few times. The chain combines TRBV4-1 with TRBJ1-1; tentatively, D is TRBD1 (5 bases). Trimming stripped 0 bases from V and 5 bases from J, with 10 bases between. The length of the CDR3 is 14 residues. In germline, CDR1 is MGHRA, CDR2 YSYEKL. CDR3 nucleotide sequence: TGCGCCAGCAGCCAAGATCAGGGAGGGACTGAAGCTTTCTTT. Translated: CASSQDQGGTEAFF.

The gene calls are TRBV20-1 and TRBJ1-5; D might be TRBD1 (6 bases). Germline V gives CDR1 DFQATT, CDR2 SNEGSKA (reference sequence). The ends were cut back, 6 bases at V and 2 bases at J, with 14 bases in the middle. CDR3 length: 14 amino acids. The DNA of the CDR3 is TGCAGTGCCAGTGGGGGCCGCGGCAATCAGCCCCAGCATTTT. It translates to CSASGGRGNQPQHF.

The gene calls are TRBV9 and TRBJ1-4; D may be TRBD1 (5 bases). The germline CDR1 and CDR2 sequences are SGDLS and YYNGEE. Deletions cut 3 bases from V and 2 bases from J, with 14 bases between. CDR3 length equals 16 residues. CDR3: CASSAGTYPTNEKLFF. The CDR3 bases are TGTGCCAGCAGCGCGGGGACTTACCCCACTAATGAAAAACTGTTTTTT.

The V gene is TRBV4-1, the J gene TRBJ1-2; D is unresolved. Trimming cost V 2 bases and J 3 bases, with 10 bases left between them. The CDR3 is made up of 14 amino acids. The V gene's germline CDR1 is MGHRA and CDR2 YSYEKL. In DNA, the CDR3 is TGCGCCAGCAGCCAATCGCAGGACTACTATGGCTACACCTTC. Protein: CASSQSQDYYGYTF.

The table lists this clonotype with a few counts. The rearrangement uses TRBV18 and TRBJ2-5, with 10 bases aligning to TRBD2. The germline CDR1 and CDR2 sequences are KGHSH and LQKENI. The CDR3 is made up of 16 amino acids. V lost 3 bases to trimming and J lost 2 bases; unmatched junction nucleotides: 6. Here the CDR3 reads CASSPDSSGGQETQYF. Written as DNA, the CDR3 is TGTGCCAGCTCACCGGATTCTAGCGGGGGTCAAGAGACCCAGTACTTC.

V usage is TRBV12-3 or TRBV12-4 and J usage is TRBJ2-1, with 10 bases matching TRBD1. Trimming cost V 6 bases and J 8 bases; bases outside gene matches: 10. CDR3 length: 15 residues. CDR3: CASSLGQGRLDEQFF. The CDR3 DNA reads TGTGCCAGCAGCCTGGGACAGGGGAGGTTGGATGAGCAGTTCTTC.

The chain uses TRBV28 and TRBJ1-6, with 7 bases lining up with TRBD1. CDR3 length equals 15 residues. Germline values: CDR1 MDHEN, CDR2 SYDVKM. J lost 5 bases, V lost 7 bases, and 8 bases had no gene match. CDR3 nucleotides: TGTGCCAGCAACTCAGGGGACAGAAATAATTCACCCCTCCACTTT. This gives the protein CASNSGDRNNSPLHF. Looking up the rest from reference TRBV28 and TRBJ1-6 gives the full variable domain: DVKVTQSSRYLVKRTGEKVFLECVQDMDHENMFWYRQDPGLGLRLIYFSYDVKMKEKGDIPEGYSVSREKKERFSLILESASTNQTSMYLCASNSGDRNNSPLHFGNGTRLTVT.

J is TRBJ2-2 and V is TRBV6-2 or TRBV6-3; 8 bases match TRBD1. Trimming at V came to 6 bases and at J to 0 bases, leaving 9 bases not matched to a gene. Germline CDR1 and CDR2: MNHEY and SVGEGT. This CDR3 contains 17 residues. CDR3 amino acids: CASSPVRQGTNTGELFF. CDR3 nucleotide sequence: TGTGCCAGCAGCCCGGTACGACAGGGGACGAACACCGGGGAGCTGTTTTTT.

This clonotype was counted a few times. V gene TRBV20-1 combines with J gene TRBJ1-2; 7 bases map to TRBD1. Germline assignment: CDR1 DFQATT and CDR2 SNEGSKA (reference sequence). CDR3 length: 15 residues. V gave up 1 base and J gave up 4 bases; unmatched junction bases: 9. CDR3 bases: TGCAGTGCTAGAGCTGCGGAGGGGGCGGTCTATGGCTACACCTTC. Its protein is CSARAAEGAVYGYTF.

There are many counts of this clonotype. This chain joins TRBV20-1 and TRBJ1-4; 7 positions agree with TRBD1. Looked up from germline, CDR1 is DFQATT and CDR2 is SNEGSKA (reference sequence). The CDR3 is 13 residues long. Trimming at V came to 5 bases and at J to 9 bases, leaving 9 bases not matched to a gene. The CDR3 DNA follows: TGCAGTGCTCCCGAGGGGGACAGAAAAAAACTGTTTTTT. It specifies CSAPEGDRKKLFF.

In its sample, this clonotype was seen a few times. The V call is TRBV5-1, the J call TRBJ2-3, with TRBD1 identical over 9 bases. This CDR3 is 14 amino acids long. Germline V gene data show CDR1 as SGHRS and CDR2 as YFSETQ. With V trimmed by 4 bases and J by 6 bases, 6 bases remained unmatched. CDR3 loop: CASSQDRGWDTQYF. Written as DNA, the CDR3 is TGCGCCAGCAGCCAGGACAGGGGTTGGGATACGCAGTATTTT.

This clonotype was recorded many times. The chain combines TRBV12-3 or TRBV12-4 with TRBJ2-2; a weak D match, TRBD1 (6 bases). Trimming stripped 6 bases from V and 2 bases from J, with 10 bases between. This CDR3 has 14 residues. This chain's CDR3 is CASSRTANTGELFF. The CDR3 region has the DNA TGTGCCAGCAGCCGGACAGCTAACACCGGGGAGCTGTTTTTT.

This clonotype has more than one count but fewer than ten. V and J are TRBV4-1 and TRBJ1-1; 10 positions match TRBD1. J was trimmed by 7 bases and V by 3 bases; bases with no gene match: 5. This CDR3 has 14 residues. Germline V gene data show CDR1 as MGHRA and CDR2 as YSYEKL. The CDR3 protein is CASSQPTGGSEAFF. The CDR3 nucleotides are TGCGCCAGCAGCCAGCCGACAGGGGGCAGTGAAGCTTTCTTT.

Ten or more counts support this clonotype. The rearrangement joins TRBV5-1 to TRBJ2-2; D is unresolved. Looked up from germline, CDR1 is SGHRS and CDR2 is YFSETQ. This CDR3 has 18 amino acids. The ends were cut back, 2 bases at V and 0 bases at J, with 17 bases in the middle. The CDR3 DNA sequence: TGCGCCAGCAGCTTCAGAGGCAGGACCTATGCGAACACCGGGGAGCTGTTTTTT. It yields the protein CASSFRGRTYANTGELFF.

This clonotype occurred a few times. The V gene is TRBV6-2 or TRBV6-3, the J gene TRBJ2-7; 11 bases are shared with TRBD1. The CDR3 contains 15 residues. Germline loops: CDR1 MNHEY, CDR2 SVGEGT. After removal of 1 base from V and 4 bases from J, the junction contained 3 bases not matched to a gene. The CDR3 DNA sequence: TGTGCCAGCAGTTACTTGGACAGGGGGCCTTACGAGCAGTACTTC. It codes for CASSYLDRGPYEQYF.

At least ten counts were recorded for this clonotype. The chain links TRBV12-3 or TRBV12-4 to TRBJ2-5; D is unclear. The CDR3 extends over 12 amino acids. The V end was cut by 5 bases, the J end by 4 bases, with 8 bases between. This chain's CDR3 is CASSTSLETQYF. The CDR3 DNA sequence: TGTGCCAGCAGTACCTCTCTAGAGACCCAGTACTTC.

This clonotype occurred a few times. J is TRBJ2-5 and V is TRBV12-3 or TRBV12-4, with D unclear. There are 11 residues in the CDR3. The germline V and J ends were trimmed by 5 bases and 5 bases, with 6 bases remaining between them. The CDR3 DNA reads as TGTGCCAGCAGTGCCTGGGAGACCCAGTACTTC. Residues: CASSAWETQYF.

This clonotype came up many times. The V and J genes are TRBV20-1 and TRBJ1-2, with a tentative D call TRBD1 (6 bases). The CDR3 is 15 amino acids. In germline, CDR1 is DFQATT, CDR2 SNEGSKA (reference sequence). Trimming cost V 3 bases and J 2 bases, with 16 bases left between them. The CDR3 loop is CSASLIRGLNYGYTF. CDR3 coding DNA: TGCAGTGCTAGTTTAATCAGGGGATTAAACTATGGCTACACCTTC.

The V and J genes are TRBV4-3 and TRBJ2-3; the D is unclear. The germline V gene encodes CDR1 LGHNA and CDR2 YSLEER. Trimming cost V 4 bases and J 0 bases, with 8 bases left between them. The CDR3 contains 14 residues. CDR3 DNA sequence: TGCGCCAGCAGCCCGAGATTTAGCACAGATACGCAGTATTTT. Translation gives CASSPRFSTDTQYF.

V and J are TRBV15 and TRBJ2-1; 7 bases line up with TRBD1. The CDR3 runs 17 residues. V lost 0 bases to trimming and J lost 2 bases; unmatched junction nucleotides: 7. The germline gives CDR1 LNHNV, CDR2 YYDKDF (reference sequence). The CDR3 is CATSRDLQDRTYNEQFF. Written as DNA, the CDR3 is TGTGCCACCAGCAGAGACCTCCAGGACAGGACCTACAATGAGCAGTTCTTC.

V usage is TRBV6-1 and J usage is TRBJ1-1; a possible D gene is TRBD1 (6 bases). CDR1 MNHNS and CDR2 SASEGT come from the germline V gene. Trimming left V 6 bases short and J 3 bases short, with 20 bases between. This CDR3 region has 16 residues. The CDR3 protein is CASSQRGGTGYTEAFF. The CDR3 bases are TGTGCCAGCAGCCAAAGGGGGGGCACAGGGTACACTGAAGCTTTCTTT.

This clonotype was counted between two and nine times. The chain is built from TRBV5-4 and TRBJ1-3, with TRBD1 as a possible D gene (6 bases). The germline gives CDR1 SGHNT, CDR2 YYREEE (reference sequence). The CDR3 is 16 amino acids. The germline V and J ends were trimmed by 5 bases and 0 bases, with 15 bases remaining between them. CDR3 in amino acids: CASSGGPAYSGNTIYF. The CDR3 nucleotides read TGTGCCAGCAGTGGGGGGCCAGCATACTCTGGAAACACCATATATTTT. Together with reference TRBV5-4 and TRBJ1-3, the CDR3 gives the full variable domain: ETGVTQSPTHLIKTRGQQVTLRCSSQSGHNTVSWYQQALGQGPQFIFQYYREEENGRGNFPPRFSGLQFPNYSSELNVNALELDDSALYLCASSGGPAYSGNTIYFGEGSWLTVV.

The rearrangement links TRBV6-5 to TRBJ1-1, with a tentative D call TRBD1 (6 bases). Germline loops: CDR1 MNHEY, CDR2 SVGAGI. The CDR3 length is 16 residues. V was shortened by 7 bases and J by 3 bases, with 21 bases between the two germline ends. The CDR3 loop is CASNAVGGRSDTEAFF. The CDR3 nucleotides are TGTGCCAGCAACGCCGTTGGGGGCAGAAGTGACACTGAAGCTTTCTTT.

The chain couples TRBV29-1 to TRBJ2-7, with a weak D call TRBD1 (5 bases). The V end lost 6 bases, the J end lost 6 bases, and 15 bases lay between the germline ends. The CDR3 consists of 12 residues. Germline V gene data show CDR1 as SQVTM and CDR2 as ANQGSEA. The CDR3 sequence is CSVVIDSAEQYV. The CDR3 DNA reads as TGCAGCGTCGTGATCGACAGTGCCGAGCAGTACGTC.

At least ten counts were recorded for this clonotype. The chain has TRBV6-5 and TRBJ1-2; the D gene is possibly TRBD1 (6 bases). V lost 0 bases and J lost 7, with 15 bases in between. The CDR3 has 15 residues. Germline V gene sequence: CDR1 MNHEY, CDR2 SVGAGI. In DNA form, the CDR3 reads TGTGCCAGCAGTTACTCGACTGGGACATCGGGTGGCTACACCTTC. It translates to CASSYSTGTSGGYTF.

This clonotype has just a few counts. V usage is TRBV15 and J usage is TRBJ1-2, with D possibly matching TRBD1 (6 bases). V lost 5 bases and J lost 9, with 22 bases in between. The CDR3 length is 15 residues. CDR1 and CDR2 (germline): LNHNV, YYDKDF (reference sequence). The CDR3 loop reads CATSFREGGPPCYTF. DNA for the CDR3: TGTGCCACCAGCTTCCGAGAGGGGGGTCCTCCGTGCTACACCTTC.

The chain recombines TRBV3-1 with TRBJ2-3, with D possibly TRBD2 on 5 matching bases. Germline CDR1 and CDR2: LGHDT and YNNKEL (reference sequence). This CDR3 spans 14 amino acids. The V gene lost 10 bases and the J gene lost 0 bases, with 14 bases spanning the gap. The CDR3 region is CATEPGYSTDTQYF. The CDR3 DNA sequence: TGTGCCACCGAACCGGGGTATAGCACAGATACGCAGTATTTT.